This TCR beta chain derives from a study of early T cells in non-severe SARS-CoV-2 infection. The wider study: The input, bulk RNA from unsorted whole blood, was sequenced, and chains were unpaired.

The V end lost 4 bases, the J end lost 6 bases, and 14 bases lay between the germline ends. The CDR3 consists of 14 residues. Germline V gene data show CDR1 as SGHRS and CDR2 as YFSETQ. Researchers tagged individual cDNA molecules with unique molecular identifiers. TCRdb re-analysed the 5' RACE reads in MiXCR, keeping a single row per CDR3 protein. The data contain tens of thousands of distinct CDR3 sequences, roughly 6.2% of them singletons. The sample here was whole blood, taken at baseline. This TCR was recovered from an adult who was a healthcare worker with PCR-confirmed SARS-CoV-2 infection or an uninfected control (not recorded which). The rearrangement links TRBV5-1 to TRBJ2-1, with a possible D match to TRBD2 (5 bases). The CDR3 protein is CASSLTDYPNEQFF. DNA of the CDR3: TGCGCCAGCAGCCTGACCGACTACCCCAATGAGCAGTTCTTC. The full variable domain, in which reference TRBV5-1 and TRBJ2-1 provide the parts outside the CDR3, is KAGVTQTPRYLIKTRGQQVTLSCSPISGHRSVSWYQQTPGQGLQFLFEYFSETQRNKGNFPGRFSGRQFSNSRSEMNVSTLELGDSALYLCASSLTDYPNEQFFGPGTRLTVL.